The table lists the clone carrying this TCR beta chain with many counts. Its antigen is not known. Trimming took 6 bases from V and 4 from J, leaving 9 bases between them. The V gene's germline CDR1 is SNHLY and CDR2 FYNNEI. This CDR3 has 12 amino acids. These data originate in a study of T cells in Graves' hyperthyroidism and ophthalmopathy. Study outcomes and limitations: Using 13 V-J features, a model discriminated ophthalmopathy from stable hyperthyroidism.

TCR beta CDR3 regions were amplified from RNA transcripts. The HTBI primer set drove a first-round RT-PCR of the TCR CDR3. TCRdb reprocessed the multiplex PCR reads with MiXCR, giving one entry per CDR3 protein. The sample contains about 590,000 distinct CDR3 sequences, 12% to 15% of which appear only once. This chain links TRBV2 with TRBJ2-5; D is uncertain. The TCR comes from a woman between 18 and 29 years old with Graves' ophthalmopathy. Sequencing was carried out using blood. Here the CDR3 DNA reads TGTGCCAGCAGACCGGACGGAGAGACCCAGTACTTC. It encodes CASRPDGETQYF.